A single sample is the source of the 5 T cell receptor beta chains below, sequenced in a study of T cell changes during pregnancy in multiple sclerosis. Assay used: immunoSEQ multiplex PCR; TCRdb lists only in-frame clones, some missing. The data show 100,000 or so clones, about nine tenths seen once. The sample here was peripheral blood, taken in the second trimester of pregnancy. These TCRs come from a female donor with multiple sclerosis, enrolled in a pregnancy study.

The genes are TRBV7-2 and TRBJ2-3; TRBD2 aligns across 7 bases. Germline loops: CDR1 SGHTA, CDR2 FQGNSA. The CDR3 has 15 amino acids. V was clipped by 7 bases and J by 4 bases; unmatched bases: 11. CDR3 coding DNA: TGTGCCAGCACTGGCGCAGTGGGGGGGGCAGATACGCAGTATTTT. It yields the protein CASTGAVGGADTQYF. Together with reference TRBV7-2 and TRBJ2-3, the CDR3 gives the full variable domain: GAGVSQSPSNKVTEKGKDVELRCDPISGHTALYWYRQSLGQGLEFLIYFQGNSAPDKSGLPSDRFSAERTGGSVSTLTIQRTQQEDSAVYLCASTGAVGGADTQYFGPGTRLTVL.

This clone was seen just once. The chain carries TRBV5-1 and TRBJ2-1; D unresolved. CDR3 length: 16 amino acids. Trimming removed 6 bases from V and 0 bases from J, with 16 bases in between. Germline assignment: CDR1 SGHRS and CDR2 YFSETQ. CDR3 amino acids: CASTLGFPSSYNEQFF. CDR3 coding DNA: TGCGCCAGCACCCTAGGCTTCCCCAGCTCCTACAATGAGCAGTTCTTC.

This chain connects TRBV5-1 to TRBJ2-7; tentative D call: TRBD1 (6 bases). Trimming removed 4 bases at V and 0 bases at J, with 17 bases between. This CDR3 is 16 amino acids long. The germline V gene has CDR1 SGHRS and CDR2 YFSETQ. This CDR3 reads CASSLQTGRDSYEQYF. The DNA for the CDR3 is TGCGCCAGCAGCCTCCAGACAGGAAGAGACTCCTACGAGCAGTACTTC.

The chain combines TRBV19 with TRBJ2-3; 10 nucleotides align to TRBD2. This CDR3 is built from 15 residues. V lost 6 bases and J lost 0; bases outside the gene matches: 3. The germline V gene encodes CDR1 LNHDA and CDR2 SQIVND (reference sequence). DNA of the CDR3: TGTGCCAGTAGGTTGACTAGCGGGAGCACAGATACGCAGTATTTT. Amino acid sequence: CASRLTSGSTDTQYF.

J is TRBJ2-1 and V is TRBV19, with 10 bases aligning to TRBD2. Unmatched junction bases numbered 3, after V lost 3 bases and J lost 1 base. The CDR3 contains 16 residues. The germline CDR1 and CDR2 sequences are LNHDA and SQIVND (reference sequence). In DNA form, the CDR3 reads TGTGCCAGTAGTATGCCTAGCGGGAGTTCCTACAATGAGCAGTTCTTC. This encodes CASSMPSGSSYNEQFF.